The 29 T cell receptor beta chains below were found in one sample sequenced in a study of cytomegalovirus exposure and HLA in healthy donors (TCRdb year 2017). Library prep was done by the immunoSEQ multiplex PCR assay. A mixture of 60 forward primers for TCR Vbeta segments and 13 reverse primers for TCR Jbeta segments was used in the multiplex PCR. TCRdb holds this immuneACCESS table with in-frame rearrangements only. Some clones are missing; in checked studies, unresolved V genes explain under half, and the rest has no known cause. Across this sample there are 150,000 to 200,000 clones, with approximately 70% seen only once. The ten largest account for 6% to 7.5% of the sample. Input material: PBMCs. The receptor source for this set is a man in his forties or fifties in good health and CMV-seropositive.

The V call is TRBV15, the J call TRBJ1-2; 9 bases are a match to TRBD1. Germline V CDR1 and CDR2: LNHNV, YYDKDF (reference sequence). CDR3 length equals 16 residues. The V segment lost 5 bases and the J segment 1 base; nucleotides outside the gene matches: 8. The CDR3 reads CATSGATGGSNYGYTF. The CDR3, as DNA: TGTGCCACCAGCGGGGCGACAGGGGGTAGTAACTATGGCTACACCTTC. The variable domain in full, with the rest retrieved from reference TRBV15 and TRBJ1-2, is DAMVIQNPRYQVTQFGKPVTLSCSQTLNHNVMYWYQQKSSQAPKLLFHYYDKDFNNEADTPDNFQSRRPNTSFCFLDIRSPGLGDTAMYLCATSGATGGSNYGYTFGSGTRLTVV.

CDR3 residues: CASREFSGDYGYTF. CDR3 coding DNA: TGTGCCAGCAGAGAGTTTTCAGGGGACTATGGCTACACCTTC. V is TRBV6-4 and J is TRBJ1-2; D perhaps matches TRBD1 (6 bases). Trimming took off 6 bases at V and 3 bases at J, with 14 bases between the two ends. Germline-derived CDR1 and CDR2 are MRHNA and SNTAGT. This CDR3 has 14 amino acids.

This chain connects TRBV30 to TRBJ2-3; TRBD2 might be the D (5 bases). The CDR3 has 12 amino acids. The germline V gene has CDR1 GTSNPN and CDR2 SVGIG (reference sequence). V was pared by 7 bases and J by 3 bases, with 11 bases between. The CDR3: CASRRGTDTQYF. The CDR3 DNA reads TGTGCCTCCCGCCGGGGTACAGATACGCAGTATTTT.

The sample holds a few counts of this clone. This sequence joins TRBV6-1 and TRBJ2-5; D is unclear. The J call may be incorrect, as the DNA end agrees better with TRBJ2-7. Germline CDR1 reads MNHNS; CDR2 reads SASEGT. CDR3 length: 12 residues. CDR3 nucleotide sequence: TGTGCCAGCAGTGAATCGGACTACGAGCAGTACTTC. Its translation is CASSESDYEQYF.

The rearrangement links TRBV4-3 to TRBJ2-7, with D uncertain. The V end was cut by 3 bases, the J end by 4 bases, with 13 bases between. There are 14 residues in the CDR3. Germline V lookup: CDR1 LGHNA, CDR2 YSLEER. CDR3 residues: CASSHDSNGYEQYF. Here the CDR3 DNA reads TGCGCCAGCAGCCATGACTCCAACGGGTACGAGCAGTACTTC.

The chain joins TRBV11-2 to TRBJ1-3; perhaps TRBD1 as D (6 bases). The CDR3 covers 16 residues. Germline CDR1 and CDR2: SGHAT and FQNNGV. Trimming cost V 4 bases and J 0 bases, with 13 bases left between them. CDR3: CASSSDTGRSGNTIYF. The DNA for the CDR3 is TGTGCCAGCAGCTCCGATACAGGGCGCTCTGGAAACACCATATATTTT. Using reference TRBV11-2 and TRBJ1-3 for the parts outside the CDR3, the full variable domain is EAGVAQSPRYKIIEKRQSVAFWCNPISGHATLYWYQQILGQGPKLLIQFQNNGVVDDSQLPKDRFSAERLKGVDSTLKIQPAKLEDSAVYLCASSSDTGRSGNTIYFGEGSWLTVV.

This clone was observed once. The V and J genes are TRBV9 and TRBJ2-1, with unresolved D. Trimming shortened V by 0 bases and J by 7 bases, and 8 bases separated the two germline ends. Per the germline V gene, CDR1 is SGDLS and CDR2 is YYNGEE. This CDR3 is 13 amino acids long. The CDR3 sequence is CASSVAPRNEQFF. CDR3 nucleotides: TGTGCCAGCAGCGTAGCTCCCCGTAATGAGCAGTTCTTC.

The rearrangement uses TRBV5-4 and TRBJ2-5; 12 bases agree with TRBD2. The V segment lost 4 bases and the J segment 5 bases; nucleotides outside the gene matches: 9. The CDR3 totals 16 residues. The germline V gene has CDR1 SGHNT and CDR2 YYREEE (reference sequence). The CDR3: CASSRRLAGDGETQYF. The CDR3 DNA reads as TGTGCCAGCAGCCGCCGACTAGCGGGGGACGGGGAGACCCAGTACTTC. The full variable domain, in which reference TRBV5-4 and TRBJ2-5 provide the parts outside the CDR3, is ETGVTQSPTHLIKTRGQQVTLRCSSQSGHNTVSWYQQALGQGPQFIFQYYREEENGRGNFPPRFSGLQFPNYSSELNVNALELDDSALYLCASSRRLAGDGETQYFGPGTRLLVL.

The chain combines TRBV15 with TRBJ1-4, with TRBD1 identical over 7 bases. J gave up 8 bases and V 5 bases, and 8 bases lay outside the gene matches. This CDR3 has 14 residues. Germline CDR1 reads LNHNV; CDR2 reads YYDKDF (reference sequence). CDR3 nucleotides: TGTGCCACCAGCTCCGGAGGGGGCTTCGAAAAACTGTTTTTT. It specifies CATSSGGGFEKLFF.

This clone was recorded only once. This specimen includes other DNA sequences encoding the same CDR3. V gene TRBV27 combines with J gene TRBJ2-3, with 7 bases fitting TRBD2. This CDR3 region has 13 residues. In germline, CDR1 is MNHEY, CDR2 SMNVEV (reference sequence). J gave up 3 bases and V 3 bases, and 0 bases lay outside the gene matches. The CDR3, as DNA: TGTGCCAGCAGTTTGGGGGGGACAGATACGCAGTATTTT. This sequence encodes CASSLGGTDTQYF.

The chain uses TRBV5-6 and TRBJ2-7, with D perhaps TRBD1 (6 bases). The germline V gene encodes CDR1 SGHDT and CDR2 YYEEEE. This CDR3 is 12 amino acids long. V gave up 4 bases and J gave up 3 bases, with 8 bases separating them. The DNA for the CDR3 is TGTGCCAGCAGCCAGGGGAACTACGAGCAGTACTTC. Translation gives CASSQGNYEQYF.

Concerning this clone itself: Germline and junction disagree at one end, which may indicate a read error. The rearrangement joins TRBV11-3 to TRBJ2-1; D is ambiguous. Germline V gene sequence: CDR1 SGHNT, CDR2 YENEEA. The CDR3 consists of 12 residues. The CDR3: CASSVDRNEQFF. For the CDR3, the DNA is TGTGCCAGCAGCGTAGACCGCAATGAGCAGTTCTTC.

The chain joins TRBV30 to TRBJ2-2; the match to TRBD2 covers 8 bases. Germline CDR1 is GTSNPN and CDR2 is SVGIG (reference sequence). V trimming: 0 bases; J trimming: 0 bases; junction bases outside the gene matches: 15. CDR3 length equals 20 residues. The DNA for the CDR3 is TGTGCCTGGAGTGTAGGATCAAGCGGGGGCCCGTTCGCGAACACCGGGGAGCTGTTTTTT. Amino acids: CAWSVGSSGGPFANTGELFF. The complete variable domain, with remaining parts taken from reference TRBV30 and TRBJ2-2, reads SQTIHQWPATLVQPVGSPLSLECTVEGTSNPNLYWYRQAAGRGLQLLFYSVGIGQISSEVPQNLSASRPQDRQFILSSKKLLLSDSGFYLCAWSVGSSGGPFANTGELFFGEGSRLTVL.

The chain has TRBV5-1 and TRBJ2-2, with 10 bases that match TRBD1. The CDR3 loop spans 15 amino acids. Germline V CDR1 and CDR2: SGHRS, YFSETQ. With 4 bases clipped from V and 7 bases from J, the junction kept 7 bases outside the gene matches. CDR3 sequence (DNA): TGCGCCAGCAGCACAACGACAGGGGGCCTCGGGGAGCTGTTTTTT. Protein product: CASSTTTGGLGELFF.

The rearrangement uses TRBV9 and TRBJ1-2; TRBD1 matches 9 bases. The V segment lost 3 bases and the J segment 3 bases; nucleotides outside the gene matches: 9. Germline V gene lookup returns CDR1 SGDLS and CDR2 YYNGEE. The CDR3 has 16 residues. CDR3 sequence: CASSGKGGQGDYGYTF. The CDR3 bases are TGTGCCAGCAGCGGGAAGGGGGGACAGGGAGACTATGGCTACACCTTC.

V gene TRBV5-1 combines with J gene TRBJ2-3; 8 bases match TRBD1. The V segment lost 0 bases and the J segment 2 bases; nucleotides outside the gene matches: 2. The CDR3 sequence is 15 residues long. CDR1 is SGHRS and CDR2 is YFSETQ in the germline V gene. The DNA for the CDR3 is TGCGCCAGCAGCTTGGCACAGGGGGACACAGATACGCAGTATTTT. Protein: CASSLAQGDTDTQYF.

The V call is TRBV18, the J call TRBJ2-5, with D hard to call. Trimming took off 2 bases at V and 4 bases at J, with 8 bases between the two ends. The CDR3 is 13 residues long. The germline V gene encodes CDR1 KGHSH and CDR2 LQKENI. CDR3 sequence reads: CASSPNSGETQYF. CDR3 DNA: TGTGCCAGCTCACCAAACAGTGGAGAGACCCAGTACTTC.

The chain has TRBV7-9 and TRBJ2-5; 8 positions match TRBD1. Germline V gene data show CDR1 as SEHNR and CDR2 as FQNEAQ (reference sequence). There are 18 residues in the CDR3. The V segment lost 6 bases and the J segment 2 bases; nucleotides outside the gene matches: 17. CDR3 region: CASRRTGLGKGGQETQYF. The CDR3 DNA reads as TGTGCCAGCAGACGGACAGGGCTGGGTAAGGGGGGTCAAGAGACCCAGTACTTC.

This clone came up a few times. This sequence joins TRBV12-5 and TRBJ2-5; 12 bases align to TRBD2. Trimming took 1 base from V and 1 from J; bases not matched to a gene: 7. Germline CDR1 reads LGHNT; CDR2 reads FRNRAP. The CDR3 consists of 18 residues. The CDR3 sequence is CASGLGRTSGIVQETQYF. CDR3 sequence (DNA): TGTGCTAGTGGTTTGGGGCGGACTAGCGGGATTGTCCAAGAGACCCAGTACTTC.

The chain is built from TRBV7-2 and TRBJ1-1; 10 nucleotides align to TRBD1. The CDR3 is 19 amino acids. V dropped 1 base and J dropped 1; count of bases not matched to a gene: 12. CDR1 is SGHTA, CDR2 FQGNSA, per germline. In DNA, the CDR3 is TGTGCCAGCAGCTTAGTGGGTATGGGACAGGGGATTTGGAACACTGAAGCTTTCTTT. As protein: CASSLVGMGQGIWNTEAFF.

The CDR3 spells CAWILTGSVDMVSSNQPQHF. CDR3 coding DNA: TGTGCCTGGATCCTAACGGGATCGGTAGACATGGTAAGTAGCAATCAGCCCCAGCATTTT. The chain couples TRBV30 to TRBJ1-5, with unresolved D. Germline V gene sequence: CDR1 GTSNPN, CDR2 SVGIG (reference sequence). V lost 4 bases and J 0 bases, leaving 28 bases between the germline ends. The length of the CDR3 is 20 residues.

V gene TRBV4-1 combines with J gene TRBJ1-2; TRBD1 might be the D (6 bases). The germline V and J ends were trimmed by 1 base and 8 bases, with 14 bases remaining between them. The CDR3 is 14 amino acids. Germline lookup yields CDR1 MGHRA and CDR2 YSYEKL. As DNA, the CDR3 is TGCGCCAGCAGCCAAGTGTTGGGGGCCAGAGGCTACACCTTC. This translates into CASSQVLGARGYTF.

This sequence joins TRBV11-3 and TRBJ2-1; 9 bases match TRBD1. Per germline, CDR1 SGHNT and CDR2 YENEEA. Losses at the gene ends were 4 bases for V and 8 bases for J; bases not matched to a gene: 6. This CDR3 has 14 amino acids. CDR3 sequence: CASSSGQGRDEQFF. In nucleotides, the CDR3 is TGTGCCAGCAGCTCGGGACAGGGTAGGGATGAGCAGTTCTTC.

The chain is built from TRBV29-1 and TRBJ2-3; TRBD1 aligns across 8 bases. Trimming removed 3 bases from V and 7 bases from J; junction bases left unmatched: 15. This CDR3 region has 16 residues. CDR1 SQVTM and CDR2 ANQGSEA come from the germline V gene. The CDR3 protein is CSVDALRDRLTYTQYF. In DNA, the CDR3 is TGCAGCGTTGACGCGCTTCGGGACAGGCTGACCTATACGCAGTATTTT.

V is TRBV6-6 and J is TRBJ2-1; TRBD1 is a possible D gene (6 bases). CDR1 and CDR2 (germline): MNHNY, SVGAGI (reference sequence). The V end lost 2 bases, the J end lost 7 bases, and 12 bases lay between the germline ends. The CDR3 contains 14 residues. CDR3 sequence: CASSYQGPRNEQFF. The CDR3 coding sequence is TGTGCCAGCAGTTACCAGGGGCCGAGGAATGAGCAGTTCTTC.

This clone was seen only once. The V gene is TRBV30, the J gene TRBJ1-2, with D tentatively TRBD1 (5 bases). The V and J ends lost 0 bases and 7 bases respectively, with 9 bases between them. Germline V lookup: CDR1 GTSNPN, CDR2 SVGIG (reference sequence). The CDR3 runs to 12 residues. CDR3 sequence: CAWSVLQGGYTF. Written as DNA, the CDR3 is TGTGCCTGGAGTGTATTGCAGGGTGGCTACACCTTC.

This sequence joins TRBV5-1 and TRBJ2-5; D call uncertain. The CDR3 length is 14 residues. CDR1 and CDR2 (germline): SGHRS, YFSETQ. Trimming stripped 1 base from V and 4 bases from J, with 11 bases between. CDR3 DNA: TGCGCCAGCAGCTTGTCGAGAATCCGAGAGACCCAGTACTTC. As protein: CASSLSRIRETQYF.

This chain uses TRBV7-2 with TRBJ2-7; D unresolved. The V gene lost 3 bases and the J gene lost 0 bases, with 6 bases spanning the gap. The germline V gene encodes CDR1 SGHTA and CDR2 FQGNSA. CDR3 size: 13 residues. CDR3 sequence reads: CASSFPSSYEQYF. The CDR3 coding sequence is TGTGCCAGCAGCTTCCCGAGCTCCTACGAGCAGTACTTC.

This clone was detected only a few times. Other DNA variants within this sample encode the same CDR3. The chain uses TRBV4-3 and TRBJ2-7; perhaps TRBD2 as D (5 bases). Germline V gene sequence: CDR1 LGHNA, CDR2 YSLEER. The CDR3 is 13 amino acids. Trimming removed 0 bases at V and 4 bases at J, with 7 bases between. Written as DNA, the CDR3 is TGCGCCAGCAGCCAAGATCGAGGGTACGAGCAGTACTTC. Translated, it gives CASSQDRGYEQYF.